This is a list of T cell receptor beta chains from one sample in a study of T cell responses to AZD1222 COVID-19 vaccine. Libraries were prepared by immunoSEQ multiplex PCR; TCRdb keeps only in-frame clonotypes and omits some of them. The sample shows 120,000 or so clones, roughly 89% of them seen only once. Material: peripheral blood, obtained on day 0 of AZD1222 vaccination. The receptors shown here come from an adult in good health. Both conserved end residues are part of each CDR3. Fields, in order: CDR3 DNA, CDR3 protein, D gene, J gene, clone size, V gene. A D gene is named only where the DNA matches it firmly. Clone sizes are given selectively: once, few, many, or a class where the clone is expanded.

TGTGCCAGCACCGACCGTAGGGGGGAGGAGACCCAGTACTTC | CASTDRRGEETQYF | NA | TRBJ2-5 | NA | TRBV6-4
TGCGCCAGCAGCTTGGCAGGGAACACTGAAGCTTTCTTT | CASSLAGNTEAFF | NA | TRBJ1-1 | NA | TRBV5-1
TGTGCCTCCAAGGTGGCGGGACAGTCTAAGACGCCCTATGGCTACACCTTC | CASKVAGQSKTPYGYTF | TRBD1 | TRBJ1-2 | NA | TRBV30
TGTGCCAGCAGCCTCGGTAGCAATCAGCCCCAGCATTTT | CASSLGSNQPQHF | NA | TRBJ1-5 | NA | TRBV5-6
TGTGCCAGCAGACTCGGACAGGGAGGGGGCTACACCTTC | CASRLGQGGGYTF | TRBD1 | TRBJ1-2 | NA | TRBV12-3/TRBV12-4
TGTGCCAGCAGTCTGAGACGGGGGGCCCTCCACTTT | CASSLRRGALHF | NA | TRBJ1-6 | many | TRBV27
TGTGCCAGCACCCCCGGCCAGGGAACCTACACCTTC | CASTPGQGTYTF | NA | TRBJ1-2 | NA | TRBV28
TGTGCCAGCTCACCACCGTCGGGACAGGAGCCTTCCGAGCAGTACTTC | CASSPPSGQEPSEQYF | TRBD1 | TRBJ2-7 | NA | TRBV18
TGTGCCAGCAGCTTGTTGCGGACAGGGTGGAGAGAGCAGTACTTC | CASSLLRTGWREQYF | TRBD1 | TRBJ2-7 | NA | TRBV5-8
TGTGCCAGTAGTTCGCCGGGACAGGGGGCTACTGAGCAGTTCTTC | CASSSPGQGATEQFF | TRBD1 | TRBJ2-1 | NA | TRBV19
TGCGCCAGCAGCTTGGAGGGCTTTACAACAGATACGCAGTATTTT | CASSLEGFTTDTQYF | NA | TRBJ2-3 | NA | TRBV5-1
TGTGCCAGCAGCTCGAGGGGGACAAACAGAAGAACTAATGAAAAACTGTTTTTT | CASSSRGTNRRTNEKLFF | NA | TRBJ1-4 | NA | TRBV7-9
TGTGCCAGCAGCCAAGAGCAGAGGACTGAAGCTTTCTTT | CASSQEQRTEAFF | NA | TRBJ1-1 | NA | TRBV3-1/TRBV3-2
TGCGCCAGCAGACCCTTAATAGAAGCCTACAATGAGCAGTTCTTC | CASRPLIEAYNEQFF | NA | TRBJ2-1 | once | TRBV4-1